This T cell receptor beta chain derives from a study of shared clonotypes between healthy human individuals (dated by TCRdb to 2018 to 2021). Concerning the study at large: Two women and a few men aged 18 to 49 years were included in the cohort. To estimate repertoire size and how much clonotypes are shared between individuals, the study performed deep sequencing of blood TCR repertoires from roughly five healthy adults. To increase sequencing depth and limit assay-specific biases, TCR repertoire library preparation and sequencing were carried out by different laboratories using diverse techniques. Between about 0.8 and 9 billion PBMCs per donor were obtained by leukapheresis. Per donor, three plates each were used for CD4 naive and CD4 memory, two for CD8 naive, and one for CD8 memory.

Overall study outcomes, separate from this receptor: Larger estimated clonotype richness was generally found for naive subsets than for memory subsets. When four donors were compared, the shared fraction of clonotypes was around 5% for naive CD4, 3.5% to 4% for naive CD8, more than 2% for memory CD4, and less than 0.45% for memory CD8. Incomplete sequencing was indicated by rarefaction of sorted-subset datasets, despite the large sequencing depth. Compared with non-shared clonotypes, the clonotypes found in all four sorted-subset donors had higher generation probabilities. Sampling was restricted to blood, and TCR repertoires in tissues likely differ from the TCR repertoires found in blood. Pairwise subsampling led to the expectation that sequencing depth would affect the degree of clonotype sharing among donors. The small number of donors limited the genetic and exposure-history diversity represented.

Using the deep immunoSEQ assay, multiplex PCR amplified TCR CDR3 regions from genomic DNA. For each cell subset, the extracted genomic DNA was distributed evenly across all wells of several immunoSEQ 96-well plates, and each plate served as one replicate. Each replicate PCR for sorted subsets received approximately 200 ng genomic DNA, equal to around 32,000 T cell genomes. Purified libraries were quantified with a Qubit 3.0 fluorometer, sized on a Bioanalyzer 2100, and re-quantified with the KAPA Library Quantification kit. Every immunoSEQ 96-well plate was sequenced on a dedicated single-read 150-cycle Illumina NextSeq 550 flow cell. The study's processing was this. Because the immunoSEQ output held only junctional sequences and lacked quality scores, the filtering could not match the filtering applied to full-length reads. Sequences were annotated with PyIR, a Python wrapper for IgBLAST v1.9, using IMGT germline references to assign V/J genes and CDR3. Reads were filtered out if the reads had weak V/J assignments (E-value above 1e-6), no CDR3, stop codons, out-of-frame junctions, or ambiguous translated residues. A V3J clonotype was defined by an identical inferred V gene, J gene, and CDR3 amino acid sequence. The percentage overlap between two repertoires was calculated by dividing the number of shared unique clonotypes by the size of the smaller repertoire. RTK rarefaction, the Chao1 estimator, and Recon v2.1 estimates of unobserved clonotypes were used to assess repertoire richness. Generation probabilities were computed with OLGA for all TCRbeta clonotypes obtained by the gDNA method from a few donors. This immuneACCESS table, as held by TCRdb, lists in-frame sequences with V and J called but not all clones. Of the missing ones, under half trace to an unresolved V gene in checked studies; the others have no known cause. For V, J and clone size, that table is used; D and trimming come from the DNA. The sample table lists roughly 2.5 million clones, roughly nine tenths of them with a count of one. The ten top clones hold about 0.13% of the sample.

The donors were healthy, HIV-negative adults with no recently reported acute infections or vaccinations. All donors were Caucasian adults living in Nashville, Tennessee, USA. Magnetic negative selection was used to enrich CD4+ T cells, after which naive cells were positively selected on CD45RA and the negative fraction became the memory subset. After blood collection by leukapheresis, PBMCs were isolated using Ficoll-Histopaque density gradient centrifugation and then cryopreserved in the vapor phase of liquid nitrogen. Purity and quantity of every magnetically sorted T cell population were checked by analytical flow cytometry. Genomic DNA was isolated from each sorted fraction and quantified by UV absorbance on a Nanodrop 2000c. About this clone itself: The antigen this receptor binds is unknown. Base quality data are lacking; no much larger clone is found one base away.

The sequenced sample consisted of naive CD4+ T cells sorted from blood. Sample cell subset or site, as interpreted from the label and publication: CD45RA+ positively selected. This clonotype originated in a man aged 18 to 30 in good health.

The nucleotide sequence is given as TGTGCCAGCAGCCAAGACAGGGGGATTCAGTACTTC. Translated, this is CASSQDRGIQYF. In this chain, TRBV14 is recombined with TRBJ2-4, and TRBD1 matches 7 of the central bases. The germline V gene yields SGHDN for CDR1 and FVKESK for CDR2. V and J are trimmed by 0 bases and 10 bases, and the gene matches miss 0 bases of the junction. Spanning cysteine to phenylalanine, the CDR3 consists of 12 amino acids. CDR3 DNA is the only sequence kept; it has 36 bases, read in frame from the first base. The entire variable domain, with the stretches around the CDR3 drawn from the reference TRBV14 and TRBJ2-4 proteins, is EAGVTQFPSHSVIEKGQTVTLRCDPISGHDNLYWYRRVMGKEIKFLLHFVKESKQDESGMPNNRFLAERTGGTYSTLKVQPAELEDSGVYFCASSQDRGIQYFGAGTRLSVL.